Following are 28 T cell receptor beta chains from one sample sequenced in a study of blood T cell repertoires in COVID-19 (TCRdb year 2020). Library preparation employed the immunoSEQ multiplex PCR assay. The table comes from immuneACCESS by way of TCRdb, which keeps in-frame sequences with V and J called. Part of the clones is missing from these tables; in studies checked, under half for an unresolved V gene and the rest for unknown reasons. In this sample the table shows 200,000 to 250,000 clones, over 80% of which occur a single time. Together, the top ten hold under 13% of the sample. Sequencing input: PBMCs or T cells enriched from blood (not recorded which). These receptors all come from a man aged 18 to 29 with acute COVID-19.

The CDR3 sequence: CSADRDAEAFF. CDR3 nucleotides: TGCAGTGCTGACCGGGATGCCGAAGCTTTCTTT. The chain uses TRBV20-1 and TRBJ1-1; D is unclear. The CDR3 has 11 amino acids. Trimming removed 5 bases at V and 8 bases at J, with 12 bases between. The germline V gene has CDR1 DFQATT and CDR2 SNEGSKA (reference sequence).

The chain combines TRBV4-1 with TRBJ2-3; 8 bases are shared with TRBD2. Germline assignment: CDR1 MGHRA and CDR2 YSYEKL. Germline trimming cut 0 bases from V and 0 bases from J; bases unmatched to any gene: 8. The CDR3 totals 18 residues. The CDR3 spells CASSQDPLAGYSTDTQYF. The CDR3 DNA reads as TGCGCCAGCAGCCAAGATCCGCTAGCGGGCTATAGCACAGATACGCAGTATTTT.

The V call is TRBV18, the J call TRBJ1-5; D unclear. The CDR3 sequence is 17 residues long. Germline lookup yields CDR1 KGHSH and CDR2 LQKENI. The V and J ends lost 0 bases and 0 bases respectively, with 12 bases between them. This chain's CDR3 is CASSPPTETYSNQPQHF. The DNA of the CDR3 is TGTGCCAGCTCACCACCGACGGAGACCTATAGCAATCAGCCCCAGCATTTT.

The V call is TRBV7-2, the J call TRBJ1-1, with D maybe TRBD1 (6 bases). The CDR3 has 15 residues. V shed 3 bases and J shed 10 bases, with 21 bases lying between them. CDR1 SGHTA and CDR2 FQGNSA come from the germline V gene. CDR3 in amino acids: CASSFLSGGQEGAFF. CDR3 DNA: TGTGCCAGCAGCTTTTTATCGGGGGGGCAAGAAGGAGCTTTCTTT.

The sample holds one count of this clone. The chain employs TRBV28 and TRBJ1-1, with TRBD1 as a possible D gene (5 bases). This CDR3 is 13 amino acids long. V shed 7 bases and J shed 1 base, with 10 bases lying between them. The germline gives CDR1 MDHEN, CDR2 SYDVKM. DNA for the CDR3: TGTGCCAGCACCACCAGGGAGAACACTGAAGCTTTCTTT. This translates into CASTTRENTEAFF. Variable domain in full (rest from reference TRBV28 and TRBJ1-1): DVKVTQSSRYLVKRTGEKVFLECVQDMDHENMFWYRQDPGLGLRLIYFSYDVKMKEKGDIPEGYSVSREKKERFSLILESASTNQTSMYLCASTTRENTEAFFGQGTRLTVV.

This clone was observed a few times. V and J are TRBV4-1 and TRBJ2-7; TRBD1 agrees at 10 bases. The V and J ends lost 3 bases and 7 bases, in that order; junction bases with no gene match: 9. The length of the CDR3 is 15 residues. Germline CDR1 and CDR2: MGHRA and YSYEKL. CDR3 region: CASSHVTGGAGEQYF. The CDR3 region has the DNA TGCGCCAGCAGCCACGTGACAGGGGGCGCGGGGGAGCAGTACTTC.

The chain has TRBV27 and TRBJ2-3; maybe TRBD2 (6 bases). V lost 8 bases and J lost 2, with 14 bases in between. CDR3 length: 14 residues. Germline CDR1 and CDR2: MNHEY and SMNVEV (reference sequence). This chain's CDR3 is CASAAGTVTDTQYF. The CDR3 DNA sequence: TGTGCCAGCGCAGCGGGTACAGTCACAGATACGCAGTATTTT.

This clone was seen a single time. V is TRBV6-5 and J is TRBJ1-2, with a tentative D call TRBD1 (6 bases). CDR3 length equals 16 residues. Trimming shortened V by 0 bases and J by 7 bases, and 18 bases separated the two germline ends. Germline CDR1 is MNHEY and CDR2 is SVGAGI. Here the CDR3 DNA reads TGTGCCAGCAGTTACTCGAGACAGGCGCAAAGGAGTGGCTACACCTTC. Amino acids: CASSYSRQAQRSGYTF.

V is TRBV21-1 and J is TRBJ1-5; TRBD1 is taken as the D call from the table, unchecked against the DNA. TRBV21-1 corresponds to a pseudogene. This CDR3 comprises 17 residues. CDR3 loop: CASSKSLIYRFIEPQHF. The DNA for the CDR3 is TGTGCCAGCAGCAAGTCCTTAATCTACAGGTTTATCGAGCCCCAGCATTTT.

The genes are TRBV6-5 and TRBJ2-5; TRBD2 matches 9 bases. CDR1 and CDR2 (germline): MNHEY, SVGAGI. The CDR3 sequence is 15 residues long. The V and J ends lost 6 bases and 4 bases, in that order; junction bases with no gene match: 9. Here the CDR3 DNA reads TGTGCCAGCAGCGTCTGGCGGGAGGGGAGAGAGACCCAGTACTTC. Its protein product is CASSVWREGRETQYF.

This chain uses TRBV23-1 with TRBJ2-1; 10 bases agree with TRBD1. TRBV23-1 falls under the ORF class, with uncertain function. V lost 4 bases and J lost 7; bases outside the gene matches: 7. This CDR3 is 15 amino acids long. CDR3 protein: CASSPPGQGWNEQFF. As DNA, the CDR3 is TGCGCCAGCAGTCCTCCGGGACAGGGGTGGAATGAGCAGTTCTTC.

V and J are TRBV4-2 and TRBJ1-2; 10 bases map to TRBD1. The CDR3 loop spans 16 amino acids. CDR1 is LGHNA and CDR2 is YNFKEQ in the germline V gene. The junction had 7 bases not matched to a gene; V was cut back by 3 bases and J by 3 bases. The CDR3 loop reads CASSQRGDRGDYGYTF. Written as DNA, the CDR3 is TGTGCCAGCAGCCAGCGGGGGGACAGGGGTGACTATGGCTACACCTTC.

This clone is a singleton in its sample. The rearrangement links TRBV4-1 to TRBJ2-1; the D is unclear. CDR1 is MGHRA and CDR2 is YSYEKL in the germline V gene. The CDR3 runs 11 residues. The germline V and J ends were trimmed by 6 bases and 6 bases, with 6 bases remaining between them. Here the CDR3 reads CASSTFNEQFF. In nucleotides, the CDR3 is TGCGCCAGCAGTACTTTCAATGAGCAGTTCTTC.

V usage is TRBV5-1 and J usage is TRBJ1-3; D remains unclear. This CDR3 contains 15 residues. The V and J ends lost 1 base and 0 bases respectively, with 8 bases between them. Germline-derived CDR1 and CDR2 are SGHRS and YFSETQ. CDR3 DNA: TGCGCCAGCAGCTTGCTCGGGAACTCTGGAAACACCATATATTTT. Protein sequence: CASSLLGNSGNTIYF.

This clone was counted a few times. The CDR3, as DNA: TGTGCCAGCAGCCTCCGGGACAGGGGGAATTCACCCCTCCACTTT. Encoded protein: CASSLRDRGNSPLHF. This rearrangement joins TRBV3-1 (or the pseudogene TRBV3-2) to TRBJ1-6, with 11 nucleotides matching TRBD1. Germline trimming cut 4 bases from V and 7 bases from J; bases unmatched to any gene: 3. This CDR3 has 15 amino acids. Germline values: CDR1 LGHDT, CDR2 YNNKEL (reference sequence).

This clone was observed once. The rearrangement joins TRBV21-1 to TRBJ2-7; whether TRBD2, the table's D call, matches the DNA was not checked. TRBV21-1 is a pseudogene. The CDR3 length is 16 residues. Here the CDR3 reads CASPAGRTSGYYEQYF. CDR3 DNA sequence: TGTGCCAGCCCCGCAGGCCGGACTAGCGGATACTACGAGCAGTACTTC.

This clone was seen many times. The chain is built from TRBV7-9 and TRBJ1-1, with TRBD1 matching over 7 bases. The CDR3 extends over 12 amino acids. Per the germline V gene, CDR1 is SEHNR and CDR2 is FQNEAQ (reference sequence). V shed 8 bases and J 7 bases; nucleotides not matched to a gene: 7. The CDR3 region has the DNA TGTGCCAGCGATGACAGGGCAGGTGAAGCTTTCTTT. Amino acids: CASDDRAGEAFF.

For this clone: Other DNA sequences of this sample code for an identical CDR3. In DNA, the CDR3 is TGTGCCACCAGTGATCCCGGGACAGGGGGCTACGAGCAGTACTTC. Translated: CATSDPGTGGYEQYF. The chain recombines TRBV24-1 with TRBJ2-7; 11 nucleotides align to TRBD1. Germline V gene sequence: CDR1 KGHDR, CDR2 SFDVKD. This CDR3 region has 15 residues. With V trimmed by 3 bases and J by 3 bases, 3 bases remained unmatched.

The chain uses TRBV6-6 and TRBJ2-1; 15 bases fit TRBD2. Germline lookup yields CDR1 MNHNY and CDR2 SVGAGI (reference sequence). V gave up 5 bases and J gave up 8 bases; unmatched junction bases: 10. CDR3 size: 17 residues. The CDR3: CASSPGLAGGPRDEQFF. The CDR3, as DNA: TGTGCCAGCAGTCCCGGACTAGCGGGAGGGCCGCGGGATGAGCAGTTCTTC.

The rearrangement links TRBV29-1 to TRBJ2-3; 13 bases agree with TRBD2. In germline, CDR1 is SQVTM, CDR2 ANQGSEA. This CDR3 contains 18 residues. Trimming cost V 7 bases and J 0 bases; bases outside gene matches: 13. The CDR3 coding sequence is TGCAGCGCCTCCGGACTAGCGGGAGACAAGCCTAGCACAGATACGCAGTATTTT. Translated: CSASGLAGDKPSTDTQYF.

This sequence joins TRBV12-3 or TRBV12-4 and TRBJ1-2; no reliable D call. V was shortened by 3 bases and J by 4 bases, with 9 bases between the two germline ends. This CDR3 is built from 13 residues. Here the CDR3 reads CASSFRGAYGYTF. The CDR3 region has the DNA TGTGCCAGCAGTTTTCGGGGTGCCTATGGCTACACCTTC.

The chain uses TRBV27 and TRBJ2-7; D remains unclear. In germline, CDR1 is MNHEY, CDR2 SMNVEV (reference sequence). The CDR3 is made up of 14 amino acids. Trimming pared 4 bases from V and 3 bases from J, leaving 13 bases between. In DNA form, the CDR3 reads TGTGCCAGCAGTTCATATCTAAACAGCTACGAGCAGTACTTC. Translated, it gives CASSSYLNSYEQYF.

This chain joins TRBV28 and TRBJ2-7, with 12 bases matching TRBD2. Germline CDR1 MDHEN, CDR2 SYDVKM. The CDR3 is 14 amino acids. V trimming: 5 bases; J trimming: 7 bases; junction bases outside the gene matches: 6. CDR3 sequence reads: CASSKTSGSNEQYF. The DNA of the CDR3 is TGTGCCAGCAGTAAGACTAGCGGGAGTAATGAGCAGTACTTC.

The rearrangement links TRBV28 to TRBJ1-1; D uncertain. Germline lookup yields CDR1 MDHEN and CDR2 SYDVKM. The CDR3 runs to 11 residues. V was clipped by 10 bases and J by 3 bases, with 9 bases between them. The CDR3 coding sequence is TGTGCCACCGCCGGGGACACTGAAGCTTTCTTT. Encoded protein: CATAGDTEAFF.

The genes are TRBV3-1 (or the pseudogene TRBV3-2) and TRBJ2-4; D ambiguous. This CDR3 comprises 14 residues. Germline lookup yields CDR1 LGHDT and CDR2 YNNKEL (reference sequence). V lost 1 base to trimming and J lost 7 bases, with 11 bases between them. The CDR3 reads CASSQAAGWNIQYF. CDR3 coding DNA: TGTGCCAGCAGCCAAGCGGCAGGTTGGAACATTCAGTACTTC.

This clone came up once. The chain combines TRBV3-1 (or the pseudogene TRBV3-2) with TRBJ1-1, with D perhaps matching TRBD1 (5 bases). Trimming removed 4 bases from V and 1 base from J, with 13 bases in between. CDR3 length: 15 amino acids. Germline-derived CDR1 and CDR2 are LGHDT and YNNKEL (reference sequence). The CDR3 nucleotides are TGTGCCAGCAGCCCCTTCGGGGGGGGGAACACTGAAGCTTTCTTT. Protein product: CASSPFGGGNTEAFF.

The chain is built from TRBV7-9 and TRBJ1-4; 7 nucleotides agree with TRBD1. The CDR3 is 14 residues long. Germline CDR1 and CDR2: SEHNR and FQNEAQ (reference sequence). V trimming: 5 bases; J trimming: 1 base; junction bases outside the gene matches: 1. The CDR3 region has the DNA TGTGCCAGCAGCCGACAGGGAACTAATGAAAAACTGTTTTTT. Encoded protein: CASSRQGTNEKLFF.

The CDR3 sequence is CASSDGGAEYNEQFF. CDR3 nucleotide sequence: TGTGCCAGCAGTGACGGGGGGGCGGAATACAATGAGCAGTTCTTC. The chain couples TRBV6-4 to TRBJ2-1; a possible D gene is TRBD2 (7 bases). Deletions cut 2 bases from V and 4 bases from J, with 12 bases between. Germline V gives CDR1 MRHNA, CDR2 SNTAGT. This CDR3 has 15 amino acids.